Following are 25 T cell receptor beta chains from one sample sequenced in a study of tumor-infiltrating lymphocytes in primary liver carcinoma. Unsorted bulk tissue (about 20-32 mg) underwent RNA and DNA co-extraction. Total RNA (roughly 0.45 ug) served as template for TCR beta cDNA synthesis primed by a constant-region primer. Researchers made the TCR beta libraries by running three nested multiplex PCR rounds with slightly modified ARM-PCR. The first two PCR rounds used TRBV1-TRBV30 primers with a Cbeta primer, nine to eleven cycles each. TCRdb passed the multiplex PCR reads through MiXCR, listing each CDR3 protein once. The sample contains more than 100,000 distinct CDR3 sequences, 50% to 70% of which appear only once. Sequences were obtained from liver tumor tissue from sampling region 1. Subset defined: tumor region T1, superior pole. The source is a woman aged 60-70 years with primary liver carcinoma and hepatitis B virus infection.

Comment on this clonotype: With a much larger clone just one base away, this may be a read error. The chain is built from TRBV19 and TRBJ2-2; 7 positions match TRBD2. Germline CDR1 reads LNHDA; CDR2 reads SQIVND (reference sequence). The CDR3 totals 14 residues. The CDR3 spells CTSSLWTSTGELFF. The CDR3 DNA reads TGTACCAGTAGTCTCTGGACTAGCACCGGGGAGCTGTTTTTT.

This clonotype is termed medium-sized (0.01 to 0.1%). The V and J genes are TRBV11-2 and TRBJ2-3; 12 nucleotides align to TRBD2. Germline V gene data show CDR1 as SGHAT and CDR2 as FQNNGV. The CDR3 loop spans 16 amino acids. V trimming: 5 bases; J trimming: 0 bases; junction bases outside the gene matches: 3. DNA of the CDR3: TGTGCCAGCAGCCCAGGGACTAGCGGGAGCACAGATACGCAGTATTTT. Residues: CASSPGTSGSTDTQYF.

Details on this clonotype: Its ends do not fully match the called genes, so a read error is possible. This chain uses TRBV5-1 with TRBJ2-3, with 7 bases lining up with TRBD1. The CDR3 runs 15 residues. Germline CDR1 is SGHRS and CDR2 is YFSETQ. This chain's CDR3 is CASSGGQERTDTQCF. The CDR3 DNA sequence: TGCGCCAGCAGCGGTGGACAGGAACGCACAGATACGCAGTGTTTT.

The J gene is TRBJ1-5, the V gene TRBV5-1; 12 nucleotides align to TRBD1. Germline CDR1 is SGHRS and CDR2 is YFSETQ. CDR3 size: 16 residues. V lost 0 bases and J lost 5; bases outside the gene matches: 3. The CDR3 nucleotides are TGCGCCAGCAGCTTGGACGGGACAGGGGGCTATCAGCCCCAGCATTTT. Translation: CASSLDGTGGYQPQHF.

Remarks on this clonotype: The junction differs from germline at one of its ends, possibly a read error. This rearrangement joins TRBV6-1 to TRBJ2-7, with TRBD2 matching over 8 bases. The CDR3 is 15 residues long. Germline values: CDR1 MNHNS, CDR2 SASEGT. In DNA form, the CDR3 reads TGTGCCAGCAGTGAGACGAGCGGGAGCTCCTACGAGCAGTATTTC. Residues: CASSETSGSSYEQYF.

V is TRBV5-1 and J is TRBJ1-5; the D is unclear. The CDR3 has 15 amino acids. Between the trimmed V and J ends, which lost 3 bases and 0 bases, there was a span of 10 bases. Germline lookup yields CDR1 SGHRS and CDR2 YFSETQ. CDR3 sequence: CASSSTASSNQPQHF. Written as DNA, the CDR3 is TGCGCCAGCAGCTCGACGGCGTCTAGCAATCAGCCCCAGCATTTT.

As regards this clonotype: Since the CDR3 does not end with the conserved phenylalanine or tryptophan, this likely comes from a read error. The rearrangement joins TRBV11-2 to TRBJ2-5; D unresolved. The CDR3 has 13 residues. Germline CDR1 SGHAT, CDR2 FQNNGV. The CDR3 DNA reads as TGCGCCAGTAGCTTAGAATCCAAGGGGACCCAGTACCTC. Its translation is CASSLESKGTQYL.

Worth noting for this clonotype: One junction end does not reproduce the germline sequence, and a read error may be involved. The chain joins TRBV11-2 to TRBJ2-7; no definite D call. The CDR3 has 11 residues. CDR1 SGHAT and CDR2 FQNNGV come from the germline V gene. The CDR3 sequence: CVSSQASEQYF. In DNA, the CDR3 is TGTGTCAGCAGCCAGGCCTCCGAGCAGTACTTC.

The chain couples TRBV11-2 to TRBJ2-7; D gene ambiguous. This CDR3 comprises 14 residues. The ends were cut back, 3 bases at V and 6 bases at J, with 15 bases in the middle. Per the germline V gene, CDR1 is SGHAT and CDR2 is FQNNGV. The CDR3 is CASSFQTLRCEQYF. CDR3 nucleotides: TGTGCCAGCAGCTTTCAGACGCTCCGGTGCGAGCAGTACTTC. The entire variable domain, with the rest obtained from reference TRBV11-2 and TRBJ2-7, is as follows: EAGVAQSPRYKIIEKRQSVAFWCNPISGHATLYWYQQILGQGPKLLIQFQNNGVVDDSQLPKDRFSAERLKGVDSTLKIQPAKLEDSAVYLCASSFQTLRCEQYFGPGTRLTVT.

Points on this clonotype: A much more abundant neighbour one base away suggests this may be a read error. The chain uses TRBV28 and TRBJ2-3, with a tentative D call TRBD1 (7 bases). V was clipped by 6 bases and J by 9 bases, with 13 bases between them. The CDR3 is 12 residues long. Germline CDR1 MDHEN, CDR2 SYDVKM. CDR3 loop: CASRRRGRTQYF. The CDR3 DNA reads as TGTGCCAGCAGACGCAGGGGGAGGACGCAGTATTTT.

Concerning this clonotype itself: At one of its ends the junction is not consistent with the germline gene, which may arise from a read error. The V and J genes are TRBV11-3 and TRBJ2-1, with 11 bases matching TRBD2. CDR1 and CDR2 (germline): SGHNT, YENEEA. The CDR3 extends over 15 amino acids. Here the CDR3 reads CVSSRTSGSANEQFF. The CDR3 DNA follows: TGTGTCAGCAGCCGTACTAGCGGGAGTGCGAATGAGCAGTTCTTT.

This clonotype was observed a few times. A clone one base away is much larger, so this may be a read error. The chain recombines TRBV4-2 with TRBJ1-2; 7 nucleotides align to TRBD1. The CDR3 is made up of 15 amino acids. Germline V gives CDR1 LGHNA, CDR2 YNFKEQ. CDR3 sequence (DNA): TGTGCCAGCAACCAAGCCCCGACAGGGCTCTATGGCTACACCTTC. This translates into CASNQAPTGLYGYTF.

To note about this clonotype: This may arise from a read error, as a much more abundant clone is one base away. The chain couples TRBV12-3 or TRBV12-4 to TRBJ1-4; D is ambiguous. The CDR3 has 13 residues. The germline V and J ends were trimmed by 0 bases and 12 bases, with 11 bases remaining between them. This CDR3 reads CASSLAPRVELFF. For the CDR3, the DNA is TGTGCCAGCAGTTTAGCGCCTAGGGTCGAACTGTTTTTT.

Ten or more counts support this clonotype. The chain recombines TRBV6-5 with TRBJ1-1, with unresolved D. Germline lookup yields CDR1 MNHEY and CDR2 SVGAGI. The CDR3 length is 14 residues. V dropped 2 bases and J dropped 5 bases, with 12 bases sitting between them. Written as DNA, the CDR3 is TGTGCCAGCAGTTACCGAAGGTTGGGGACTGAAGCTTTCTTT. It is translated as CASSYRRLGTEAFF.

About this clonotype itself: Since a much larger clone is just one base distant, this may be a read error. The chain couples TRBV12-3 or TRBV12-4 to TRBJ2-6; the D call may be TRBD1 or TRBD2 (5 bases each). The CDR3 totals 15 residues. The V and J ends lost 9 bases and 1 base respectively, with 13 bases between them. The CDR3 nucleotides read TGTGCCAGAAGTGCGAGGGGTTCTGGGGCCAACGTCCTGACTTTC. Encoded protein: CARSARGSGANVLTF.

Notes on this clonotype: The junction departs from germline at one end; a sequencing error may be responsible. The chain recombines TRBV11-2 with TRBJ1-1; possibly TRBD1 for D (5 bases). The CDR3 is 12 amino acids. Per germline, CDR1 SGHAT and CDR2 FQNNGV. The CDR3 DNA reads TGTGCCAGCGGCCCTAAACAGGCTGAAGCTTTCTTC. It yields the protein CASGPKQAEAFF. The full variable domain, in which reference TRBV11-2 and TRBJ1-1 provide the parts outside the CDR3, is EAGVAQSPRYKIIEKRQSVAFWCNPISGHATLYWYQQILGQGPKLLIQFQNNGVVDDSQLPKDRFSAERLKGVDSTLKIQPAKLEDSAVYLCASGPKQAEAFFGQGTRLTVV.

As regards this clonotype: A much larger clone lies a single base off, so this may be a read error. The CDR3 protein is CSVTGRTADTQYF. CDR3 in DNA: TGCAGCGTGACAGGGAGGACGGCAGATACGCAGTATTTT. The V gene is TRBV29-1, the J gene TRBJ2-3; D perhaps matches TRBD1 (7 bases). Germline CDR1 SQVTM, CDR2 ANQGSEA. This CDR3 region has 13 residues. Trimming shortened V by 6 bases and J by 4 bases, and 14 bases separated the two germline ends.

V gene TRBV19 combines with J gene TRBJ1-1; unclear D gene. This CDR3 contains 12 residues. V was clipped by 3 bases and J by 5 bases, with 7 bases between them. CDR1 LNHDA and CDR2 SQIVND come from the germline V gene (reference sequence). This CDR3 reads CASSISLTEAFF. In DNA, the CDR3 is TGTGCCAGTAGTATCTCCTTGACTGAAGCTTTCTTT.

J is TRBJ2-2 and V is TRBV6-1, with D tentatively TRBD2 (7 bases). Trimming removed 6 bases at V and 1 base at J, with 21 bases between. This CDR3 has 18 residues. Germline loops: CDR1 MNHNS, CDR2 SASEGT. The CDR3 protein is CASRPLPGGGLNTGELFF. The CDR3 DNA follows: TGTGCCAGCAGACCCCTACCTGGGGGGGGCTTGAACACCGGGGAGCTGTTTTTT.

On this clonotype: A single base separates this from a much larger clone, so it may be a read error. J is TRBJ2-5 and V is TRBV29-1; 10 bases line up with TRBD1. The CDR3 loop spans 15 amino acids. Germline V gene lookup returns CDR1 SQVTM and CDR2 ANQGSEA. DNA for the CDR3: TGCGGCGTAGGGGGCCGACAGGGGGCAGGAGAGACCCAGTACTTC. It encodes CGVGGRQGAGETQYF.

Worth noting for this clonotype: A much larger clonotype is one base distant, so this may be a read error. CDR3 in DNA: TGCTCCAGCAAAGGTTCGCTAGGGCCCGGGGAGCTGTTTTTT. This translates into CSSKGSLGPGELFF. V is TRBV5-1 and J is TRBJ2-2, with D hard to call. CDR1 is SGHRS, CDR2 YFSETQ, per germline. CDR3 size: 14 residues.

With regard to this clonotype: Compared with germline, one end of the junction differs, possibly owing to a read error. This CDR3 reads CASSLRVPISGRAKDTQYF. CDR3 nucleotides: TGTGCCAGCAGCTTAAGGGTCCCTATTAGCGGGAGAGCGAAAGATACGCAATATTTT. The rearrangement uses TRBV11-1 and TRBJ2-3; 9 bases are shared with TRBD2. The CDR3 covers 19 residues. From germline, CDR1 is SGHAT and CDR2 FQDESV (reference sequence).

Notes on this clonotype: Given the absence of the conserved phenylalanine or tryptophan at the CDR3 end, a read error is likely. This chain uses TRBV11-2 with TRBJ2-1; 8 bases are shared with TRBD1. CDR1 SGHAT and CDR2 FQNNGV come from the germline V gene. The CDR3 totals 18 residues. With 5 bases clipped from V and 8 bases from J, the junction kept 20 bases outside the gene matches. As DNA, the CDR3 is TGTGCCAGCAGCGCGGGGCTCGCAGGGGGCTATATGGCCGATGAGCAGTTCTCC. Amino acid sequence: CASSAGLAGGYMADEQFS.

Comments on this clonotype: This may be a read error: a much more frequent sequence differs by one nucleotide. This chain joins TRBV5-6 and TRBJ1-4; 12 bases match TRBD1. V dropped 1 base and J dropped 1; count of bases not matched to a gene: 5. CDR1 SGHDT and CDR2 YYEEEE come from the germline V gene. CDR3 size: 18 residues. The CDR3 nucleotides read TGTGCCAGCAGCTTGATGGGACAGGGGGCGGTAACTAATGAAAAACTGTTTTTT. Protein sequence: CASSLMGQGAVTNEKLFF. Filled out from reference TRBV5-6 and TRBJ1-4, the complete variable domain reads DAGVTQSPTHLIKTRGQQVTLRCSPKSGHDTVSWYQQALGQGPQFIFQYYEEEERQRGNFPDRFSGHQFPNYSSELNVNALLLGDSALYLCASSLMGQGAVTNEKLFFGSGTQLSVL.

The J gene is TRBJ2-3, the V gene TRBV7-9; 8 nucleotides match TRBD2. The V gene end was trimmed by 6 bases and the J gene end by 4 bases; junction bases not matched to a gene: 12. The CDR3 consists of 16 residues. CDR1 SEHNR and CDR2 FQNEAQ come from the germline V gene (reference sequence). CDR3 protein: CASRQAGALLADTQYF. CDR3 coding DNA: TGTGCCAGCAGGCAAGCGGGAGCCCTACTCGCAGATACGCAGTATTTT.